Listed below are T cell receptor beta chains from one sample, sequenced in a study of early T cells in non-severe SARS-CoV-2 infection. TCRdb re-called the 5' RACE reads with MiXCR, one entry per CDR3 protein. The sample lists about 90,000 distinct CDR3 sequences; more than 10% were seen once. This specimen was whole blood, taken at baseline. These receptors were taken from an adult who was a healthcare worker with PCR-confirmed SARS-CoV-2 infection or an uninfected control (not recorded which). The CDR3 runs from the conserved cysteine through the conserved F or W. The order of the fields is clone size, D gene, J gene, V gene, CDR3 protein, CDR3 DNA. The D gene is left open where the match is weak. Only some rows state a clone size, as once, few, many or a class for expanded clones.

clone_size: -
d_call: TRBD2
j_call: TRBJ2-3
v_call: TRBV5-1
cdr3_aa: CASSSGLAGGLSSTDTQYF
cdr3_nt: TGCGCCAGCAGCTCCGGACTAGCGGGGGGCCTCTCTAGCACAGATACGCAGTATTTT

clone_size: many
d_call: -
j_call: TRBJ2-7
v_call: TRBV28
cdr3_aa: CASRSAYEQYF
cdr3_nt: TGTGCCAGCCGGTCCGCCTACGAGCAGTACTTC

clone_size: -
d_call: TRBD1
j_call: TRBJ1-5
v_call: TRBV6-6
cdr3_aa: CASTGGMGNQPQHF
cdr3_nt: TGTGCCAGCACAGGGGGCATGGGCAATCAGCCCCAGCATTTT

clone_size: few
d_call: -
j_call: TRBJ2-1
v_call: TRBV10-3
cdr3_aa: CAISTKGGTNEQFF
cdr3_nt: TGTGCCATCAGTACCAAGGGGGGAACCAATGAGCAGTTCTTC

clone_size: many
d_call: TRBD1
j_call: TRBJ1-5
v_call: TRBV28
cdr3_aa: CASSSPAGGQPQHF
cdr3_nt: TGTGCCAGCAGTTCCCCAGCAGGGGGTCAGCCCCAGCATTTT

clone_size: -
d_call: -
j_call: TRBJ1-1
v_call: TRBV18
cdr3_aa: CASSPLQLRDWKTEAFF
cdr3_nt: TGTGCCAGCTCACCACTCCAGCTCAGGGACTGGAAGACTGAAGCTTTCTTT

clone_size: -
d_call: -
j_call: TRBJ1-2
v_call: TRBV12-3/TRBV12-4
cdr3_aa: CASSLDGPNYGYTF
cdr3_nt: TGTGCCAGCAGTTTAGATGGGCCTAACTATGGCTACACCTTC

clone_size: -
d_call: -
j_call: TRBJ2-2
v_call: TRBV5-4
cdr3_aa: CASSLYSGTGELFF
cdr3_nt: TGTGCCAGCAGCTTGTACAGTGGTACCGGGGAGCTGTTTTTT

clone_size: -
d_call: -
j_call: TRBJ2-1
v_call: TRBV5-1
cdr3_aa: CASMVGGGINEQFF
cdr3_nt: TGCGCCAGCATGGTTGGGGGCGGGATAAATGAGCAGTTCTTC

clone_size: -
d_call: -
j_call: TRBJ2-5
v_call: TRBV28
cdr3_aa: CASSLAEGWETQYF
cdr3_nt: TGTGCCAGCAGTTTAGCCGAGGGCTGGGAGACCCAGTACTTC

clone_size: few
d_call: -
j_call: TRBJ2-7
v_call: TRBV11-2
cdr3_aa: CASSSPDQLGEQYF
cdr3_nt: TGTGCCAGCAGCTCCCCCGATCAGTTAGGAGAGCAGTACTTC

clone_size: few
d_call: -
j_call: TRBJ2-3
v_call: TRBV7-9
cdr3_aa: CASSGDSDTQYF
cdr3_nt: TGTGCCAGCAGCGGGGATTCCGATACGCAGTATTTT

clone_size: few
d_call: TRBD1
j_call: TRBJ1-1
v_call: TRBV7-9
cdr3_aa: CASSLTGASEAFF
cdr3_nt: TGTGCCAGCAGCCTCACAGGGGCTAGTGAAGCTTTCTTT

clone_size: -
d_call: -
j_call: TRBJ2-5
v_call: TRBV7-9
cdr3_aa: CASSLDRNDRYF
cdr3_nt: TGTGCCAGCAGCTTAGACAGGAATGATCGGTACTTC

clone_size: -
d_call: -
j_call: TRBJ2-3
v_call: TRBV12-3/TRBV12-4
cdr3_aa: CASSLGLGVTQYF
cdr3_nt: TGTGCCAGCAGTTTAGGCCTAGGGGTGACGCAGTATTTT

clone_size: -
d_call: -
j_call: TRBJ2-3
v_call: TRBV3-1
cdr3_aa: CASSQVARARGSAQYF
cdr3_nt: TGTGCCAGCAGCCAAGTCGCAAGAGCCCGAGGGAGTGCGCAGTATTTT

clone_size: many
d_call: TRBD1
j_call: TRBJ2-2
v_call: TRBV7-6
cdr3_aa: CASSPVPQGASTGELFF
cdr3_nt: TGTGCCAGCAGCCCCGTCCCACAGGGGGCAAGCACCGGGGAGCTGTTTTTT

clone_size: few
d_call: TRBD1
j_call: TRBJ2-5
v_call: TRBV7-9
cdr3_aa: CASSTDRGRQETQYF
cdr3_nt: TGTGCCAGCAGCACAGACAGGGGGCGGCAAGAGACCCAGTACTTC

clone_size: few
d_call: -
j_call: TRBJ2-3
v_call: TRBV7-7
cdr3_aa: CASSSTGSHTDTQYF
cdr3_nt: TGTGCTAGCAGTTCGACCGGGAGCCACACAGATACGCAGTATTTT

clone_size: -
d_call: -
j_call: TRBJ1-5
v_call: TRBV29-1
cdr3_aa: CSVGGHDQPQHF
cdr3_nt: TGCAGCGTAGGGGGTCATGATCAGCCCCAGCATTTT

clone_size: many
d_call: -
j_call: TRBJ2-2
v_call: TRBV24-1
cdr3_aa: CATSRTNTGELFF
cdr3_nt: TGTGCCACCAGCAGGACGAACACCGGGGAGCTGTTTTTT

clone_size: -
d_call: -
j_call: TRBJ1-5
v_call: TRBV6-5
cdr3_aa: CASSYSHSNQPQHF
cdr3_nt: TGTGCCAGCAGTTACTCACATAGCAATCAGCCCCAGCATTTT

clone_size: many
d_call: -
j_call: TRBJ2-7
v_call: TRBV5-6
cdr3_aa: CASSLIITGTSYEQYF
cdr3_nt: TGTGCCAGCAGCTTGATAATCACAGGGACCTCCTACGAGCAGTACTTC

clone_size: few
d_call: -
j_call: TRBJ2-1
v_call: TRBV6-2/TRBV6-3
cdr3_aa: CASTVRDEQFF
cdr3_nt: TGTGCCAGCACCGTGAGGGATGAGCAGTTCTTC

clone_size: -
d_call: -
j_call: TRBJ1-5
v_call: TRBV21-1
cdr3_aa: CASPQQVYRDNQPQHF
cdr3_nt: TGTGCCAGCCCGCAGCAAGTGTACAGGGATAATCAGCCCCAGCATTTT

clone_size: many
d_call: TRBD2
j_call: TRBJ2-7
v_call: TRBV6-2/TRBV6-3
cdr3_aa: CASSLLAGVEQYF
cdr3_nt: TGTGCCAGCAGTTTGCTAGCGGGGGTCGAGCAGTACTTC